This T cell receptor beta chain was identified during a study of T cells in Graves' hyperthyroidism and ophthalmopathy. General study points: Ophthalmopathy was told apart from stable hyperthyroidism by a 13 V-J model.

With 1 base removed from V and 5 bases from J, the gap between germline ends came to 8 bases. The length of the CDR3 is 13 residues. The germline gives CDR1 DFQATT, CDR2 SNEGSKA (reference sequence). The TCR beta CDR3 regions underwent amplification using RNA transcripts as the source. Using the HTBI primer set, a first-round RT-PCR was run on the TCR CDR3. TCRdb itself ran the multiplex PCR reads through MiXCR, one entry per CDR3 protein. The table lists around 300,000 distinct CDR3 sequences, roughly 15% of them singletons, with 30% to 35% in the top ten. A word on this clonotype: Its antigen is not known.

Material for sequencing was blood. The chain joins TRBV20-1 to TRBJ2-2; tentatively, D is TRBD1 (5 bases). The sequence came from a woman aged 50 to 65 with Graves' hyperthyroidism that later progressed to Graves' ophthalmopathy. The CDR3 DNA reads TGCAGTGCTAGAGGGGCAGGGACCGGGGAGCTGTTTTTT. It translates to CSARGAGTGELFF.